Each of the 22 T cell receptor beta chains below was sequenced from the same sample in a study of cytomegalovirus exposure and HLA in healthy donors. Primers: 60 Vbeta forward and 13 Jbeta reverse. Sequencing used immunoSEQ multiplex PCR; TCRdb keeps in-frame clones, though not all of them. Among about 110,000 clones listed, 70% to 80% were seen once. The sequenced sample was PBMCs. Source of these receptors: a female donor in good health and CMV-seropositive.

The chain couples TRBV5-1 to TRBJ1-1, with 9 bases that match TRBD1. V shed 9 bases, J shed 4 bases, and the junction held 10 bases outside the gene matches. The CDR3 has 14 amino acids. Per the germline V gene, CDR1 is SGHRS and CDR2 is YFSETQ. The CDR3 spells CATALGTGRTEAFF. In DNA form, the CDR3 reads TGCGCCACCGCTCTCGGGACAGGGCGCACTGAAGCTTTCTTT.

A few counts support this clone. V and J are TRBV6-1 and TRBJ2-3; no reliable D call. The CDR3 sequence is 14 residues long. The germline V gene encodes CDR1 MNHNS and CDR2 SASEGT. Trimming pared 2 bases from V and 2 bases from J, leaving 8 bases between. The CDR3 DNA sequence: TGTGCCAGCAGTGAAATCCTAGACACAGATACGCAGTATTTT. Translation: CASSEILDTDTQYF.

In its sample, this clone was seen a few times. The chain uses TRBV5-1 and TRBJ1-1; D call uncertain. Germline CDR1 reads SGHRS; CDR2 reads YFSETQ. CDR3 length: 15 residues. The germline V and J ends were trimmed by 2 bases and 1 base, with 12 bases remaining between them. DNA of the CDR3: TGCGCCAGCAGCTTTTCGGCGGATAGGAACACTGAAGCTTTCTTT. As protein: CASSFSADRNTEAFF.

V and J are TRBV6-1 and TRBJ2-7; 11 positions match TRBD2. With V trimmed by 0 bases and J by 0 bases, 10 bases remained unmatched. This CDR3 spans 19 amino acids. CDR1 MNHNS and CDR2 SASEGT come from the germline V gene. The CDR3 loop reads CASSEAKLAGGPISYEQYF. The CDR3 nucleotides read TGTGCCAGCAGTGAAGCAAAGTTAGCGGGAGGGCCGATCTCCTACGAGCAGTACTTC.

The V call is TRBV27, the J call TRBJ1-5, with TRBD1 matching over 8 bases. The CDR3 runs to 16 residues. Germline values: CDR1 MNHEY, CDR2 SMNVEV (reference sequence). Germline trimming cut 4 bases from V and 2 bases from J; bases unmatched to any gene: 7. CDR3 nucleotides: TGTGCCAGCAGTTCCAACAGGGGGGAAGGCAATCAGCCCCAGCATTTT. It yields the protein CASSSNRGEGNQPQHF.

The chain is built from TRBV9 and TRBJ1-1; D is ambiguous. Germline V lookup: CDR1 SGDLS, CDR2 YYNGEE. This CDR3 has 14 amino acids. V lost 4 bases to trimming and J lost 5 bases, with 15 bases between them. CDR3 nucleotides: TGTGCCAGCAGCCCTATTATAGGAGGGACTGAAGCTTTCTTT. It codes for CASSPIIGGTEAFF.

The chain carries TRBV10-3 and TRBJ1-5, with D possibly TRBD1 on 5 matching bases. The V gene lost 2 bases and the J gene lost 6 bases, with 5 bases spanning the gap. Germline CDR1 reads ENHRY; CDR2 reads SYGVKD. The CDR3 consists of 12 residues. CDR3 residues: CAISERGQPQHF. For the CDR3, the DNA is TGTGCCATCAGTGAGAGGGGTCAGCCCCAGCATTTT.

This clone came up a few times. V gene TRBV29-1 combines with J gene TRBJ2-1; tentatively, D is TRBD2 (5 bases). CDR1 is SQVTM and CDR2 is ANQGSEA in the germline V gene. Trimming cost V 1 base and J 10 bases, with 14 bases left between them. The CDR3 consists of 13 residues. The CDR3 bases are TGCAGCGTTGAAGCCCACTGGACTGAAGAGCAGTTCTTC. This encodes CSVEAHWTEEQFF.

J is TRBJ2-2 and V is TRBV7-8; the D is unclear. The CDR3 spans 16 residues. The germline V gene has CDR1 SGHVS and CDR2 FQNEAQ. Trimming removed 2 bases at V and 4 bases at J, with 14 bases between. The DNA of the CDR3 is TGTGCCAGCAGCTTAATGTACAAGCGAGGCACCGGGGAGCTGTTTTTT. This sequence encodes CASSLMYKRGTGELFF.

This clone was found a few times. The chain uses TRBV4-2 and TRBJ2-1; tentative D call: TRBD1 (6 bases). The CDR3 runs 14 residues. V dropped 0 bases and J dropped 9 bases, with 12 bases sitting between them. The germline V gene encodes CDR1 LGHNA and CDR2 YNFKEQ. The CDR3 DNA follows: TGTGCCAGCAGCCAAGATAAAGCCAGGGGTGAGCAGTTCTTC. This encodes CASSQDKARGEQFF.

The rearrangement links TRBV25-1 to TRBJ2-3; TRBD2 agrees at 10 bases. This CDR3 region has 16 residues. Trimming at V came to 6 bases and at J to 0 bases, leaving 6 bases not matched to a gene. Germline CDR1 and CDR2: MGHDK and SYGVNS. The CDR3 reads CASRPLAGKSTDTQYF. The CDR3 nucleotides are TGTGCCAGCAGGCCACTAGCGGGGAAGAGCACAGATACGCAGTATTTT.

This chain connects TRBV7-2 to TRBJ1-2, with D unresolved. The CDR3 length is 12 residues. Germline CDR1 and CDR2: SGHTA and FQGNSA. With 5 bases removed from V and 4 bases from J, the gap between germline ends came to 8 bases. The CDR3: CASSPPSYGYTF. As DNA, the CDR3 is TGTGCCAGCAGCCCCCCCAGCTATGGCTACACCTTC.

This clone has just a few counts. This chain links TRBV30 with TRBJ1-2, with 7 bases aligning to TRBD1. The J segment lost 10 bases and the V segment lost 0 bases, leaving 8 bases of the junction unmatched. CDR3 length: 13 amino acids. Germline assignment: CDR1 GTSNPN and CDR2 SVGIG (reference sequence). CDR3 DNA: TGTGCCTGGAGTGTACAGCGACAGGGTGCCTACACCTTC. Encoded protein: CAWSVQRQGAYTF.

CDR3 sequence reads: CASSLGAGRMLWAQYF. The CDR3 DNA reads TGTGCCAGCAGCTTAGGTGCGGGACGAATGCTATGGGCCCAGTACTTC. This chain uses TRBV13 with TRBJ2-5, with D tentatively TRBD2 (6 bases). The CDR3 has 16 amino acids. The V gene's germline CDR1 is PRHDT and CDR2 FYEKMQ (reference sequence). The germline V and J ends were trimmed by 0 bases and 9 bases, with 20 bases remaining between them. Combining the CDR3 with reference TRBV13 and TRBJ2-5 gives the whole variable domain AAGVIQSPRHLIKEKRETATLKCYPIPRHDTVYWYQQGPGQDPQFLISFYEKMQSDKGSIPDRFSAQQFSDYHSELNMSSLELGDSALYFCASSLGAGRMLWAQYFGPGTRLLVL.

This clone occurred once. The rearrangement joins TRBV5-1 to TRBJ2-3; 7 nucleotides agree with TRBD1. This CDR3 region has 15 residues. CDR1 and CDR2 from the germline V gene are SGHRS and YFSETQ. Germline trimming cut 4 bases from V and 2 bases from J; bases unmatched to any gene: 7. CDR3 nucleotides: TGCGCCAGCAGCAGTAGGGGGCTTGACACAGATACGCAGTATTTT. Its translation: CASSSRGLDTDTQYF.

The chain couples TRBV7-3 to TRBJ2-3; TRBD2 matches at 8 bases. The trim removed 5 bases at V and 4 bases at J, leaving 5 bases unmatched. This CDR3 has 14 amino acids. Germline V gives CDR1 SGHTA, CDR2 FQGTGA. The CDR3 DNA reads TGTGCCAGCAGCGCGGGACTAGGAGCAGATACGCAGTATTTT. Its translation: CASSAGLGADTQYF. The whole variable domain, filled in from reference TRBV7-3 and TRBJ2-3, reads GAGVSQTPSNKVTEKGKYVELRCDPISGHTALYWYRQSLGQGPEFLIYFQGTGAADDSGLPNDRFFAVRPEGSVSTLKIQRTERGDSAVYLCASSAGLGADTQYFGPGTRLTVL.

This clone was seen once. The chain joins TRBV29-1 to TRBJ1-3; D remains ambiguous. The CDR3 covers 16 residues. Trimming removed 7 bases from V and 0 bases from J, with 19 bases in between. CDR1 is SQVTM and CDR2 is ANQGSEA in the germline V gene. CDR3 sequence: CSASGQTTYSGNTIYF. The CDR3 coding sequence is TGCAGCGCCTCCGGGCAGACTACTTACTCTGGAAACACCATATATTTT. The full variable domain, rest sourced from reference TRBV29-1 and TRBJ1-3, is SAVISQKPSRDICQRGTSLTIQCQVDSQVTMMFWYRQQPGQSLTLIATANQGSEATYESGFVIDKFPISRPNLTFSTLTVSNMSPEDSSIYLCSASGQTTYSGNTIYFGEGSWLTVV.

The V call is TRBV28, the J call TRBJ1-5; 11 bases line up with TRBD1. The CDR3 length is 15 residues. Germline CDR1 MDHEN, CDR2 SYDVKM. Trimming cost V 5 bases and J 6 bases; bases outside gene matches: 6. CDR3 DNA sequence: TGTGCCAGCAGTCCTGGACAGGGGGCGAGTCAGCCCCAGCATTTT. Encoded protein: CASSPGQGASQPQHF. Full variable domain (remainder filled in from reference TRBV28 and TRBJ1-5): DVKVTQSSRYLVKRTGEKVFLECVQDMDHENMFWYRQDPGLGLRLIYFSYDVKMKEKGDIPEGYSVSREKKERFSLILESASTNQTSMYLCASSPGQGASQPQHFGDGTRLSIL.

The chain recombines TRBV5-1 with TRBJ2-7; D unresolved. V was clipped by 1 base and J by 5 bases, with 7 bases between them. CDR3 length: 12 amino acids. Looked up from germline, CDR1 is SGHRS and CDR2 is YFSETQ. In DNA form, the CDR3 reads TGCGCCAGCAGCTTGAGAACAGACGAGCAGTACTTC. Its translation: CASSLRTDEQYF.

This clone has a single count. The rearrangement links TRBV7-2 to TRBJ2-1, with 8 bases lining up with TRBD1. This CDR3 has 12 amino acids. Per the germline V gene, CDR1 is SGHTA and CDR2 is FQGNSA. Trimming cost V 0 bases and J 12 bases; bases outside gene matches: 1. CDR3 loop: CASSLAGTGQFF. CDR3 in DNA: TGTGCCAGCAGCTTAGCTGGGACAGGGCAGTTCTTC. Complete variable domain (other parts from reference TRBV7-2 and TRBJ2-1): GAGVSQSPSNKVTEKGKDVELRCDPISGHTALYWYRQSLGQGLEFLIYFQGNSAPDKSGLPSDRFSAERTGGSVSTLTIQRTQQEDSAVYLCASSLAGTGQFFGPGTRLTVL.

The chain recombines TRBV7-2 with TRBJ2-1; 7 bases match TRBD2. Per germline, CDR1 SGHTA and CDR2 FQGNSA. The CDR3 runs to 16 residues. V dropped 1 base and J dropped 5; count of bases not matched to a gene: 8. In nucleotides, the CDR3 is TGTGCCAGCAGCTTAGTTGGGACTATCAAACACAATGAGCAGTTCTTC. Its translation is CASSLVGTIKHNEQFF.

The rearrangement joins TRBV30 to TRBJ1-1; 9 bases are a match to TRBD1. Per germline, CDR1 GTSNPN and CDR2 SVGIG (reference sequence). The junction had 7 bases not matched to a gene; V was cut back by 2 bases and J by 6 bases. The CDR3 runs 14 residues. CDR3 sequence: CAWSNRDRVSEAFF. The DNA for the CDR3 is TGTGCCTGGAGTAATCGGGACAGGGTATCTGAAGCTTTCTTT.